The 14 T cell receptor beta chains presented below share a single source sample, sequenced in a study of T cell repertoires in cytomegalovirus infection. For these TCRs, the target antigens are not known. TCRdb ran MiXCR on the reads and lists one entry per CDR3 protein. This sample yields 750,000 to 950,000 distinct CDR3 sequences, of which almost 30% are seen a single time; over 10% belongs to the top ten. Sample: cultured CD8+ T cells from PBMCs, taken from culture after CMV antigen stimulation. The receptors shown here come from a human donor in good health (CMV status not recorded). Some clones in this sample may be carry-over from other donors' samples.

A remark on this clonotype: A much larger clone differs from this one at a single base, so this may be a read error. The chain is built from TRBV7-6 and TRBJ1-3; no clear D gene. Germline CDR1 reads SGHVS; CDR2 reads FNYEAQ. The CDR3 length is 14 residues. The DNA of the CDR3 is TGTGCCAGCAGCTTATCCAGGACTGGAAAAACCATATATTTT. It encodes CASSLSRTGKTIYF. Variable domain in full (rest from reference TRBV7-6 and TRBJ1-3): GAGVSQSPRYKVTKRGQDVALRCDPISGHVSLYWYRQALGQGPEFLTYFNYEAQQDKSGLPNDRFSAERPEGSISTLTIQRTEQRDSAMYRCASSLSRTGKTIYFGEGSWLTVV.

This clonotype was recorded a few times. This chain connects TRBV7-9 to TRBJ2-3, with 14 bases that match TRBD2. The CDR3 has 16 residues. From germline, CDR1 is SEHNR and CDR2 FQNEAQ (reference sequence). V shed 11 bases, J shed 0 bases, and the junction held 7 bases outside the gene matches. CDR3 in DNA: TGTGCCGGAGGGACTAGCGGGGGTACTAGCACAGATACGCAGTATTTT. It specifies CAGGTSGGTSTDTQYF.

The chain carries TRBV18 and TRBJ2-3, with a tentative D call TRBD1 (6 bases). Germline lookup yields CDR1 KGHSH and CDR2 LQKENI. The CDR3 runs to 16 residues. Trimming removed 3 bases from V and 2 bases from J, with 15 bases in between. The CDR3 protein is CASSPGQRRITDTQYF. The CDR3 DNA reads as TGTGCCAGCTCACCCGGACAGCGCCGGATCACAGATACGCAGTATTTT.

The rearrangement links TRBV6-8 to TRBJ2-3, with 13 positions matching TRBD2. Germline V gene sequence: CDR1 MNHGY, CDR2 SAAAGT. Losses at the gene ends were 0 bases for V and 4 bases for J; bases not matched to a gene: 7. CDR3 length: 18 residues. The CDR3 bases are TGTGCCAGCAGTTACTCCCTCACTAGCGGGGGGGAGGCAGATACGCAGTATTTT. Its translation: CASSYSLTSGGEADTQYF.

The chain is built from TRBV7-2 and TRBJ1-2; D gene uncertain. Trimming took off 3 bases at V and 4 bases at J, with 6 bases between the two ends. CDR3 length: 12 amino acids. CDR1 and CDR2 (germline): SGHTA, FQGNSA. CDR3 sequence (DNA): TGTGCCAGCAGCTTTCAGCTCTATGGCTACACCTTC. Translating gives CASSFQLYGYTF.

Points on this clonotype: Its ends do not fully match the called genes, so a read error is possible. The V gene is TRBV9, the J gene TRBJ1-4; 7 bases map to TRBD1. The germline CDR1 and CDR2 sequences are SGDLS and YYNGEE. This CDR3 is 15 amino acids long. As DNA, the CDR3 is TGTGTCAGCAGCGCCGGGACAGCAACTAATGAAAAACTGTTTTTT. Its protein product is CVSSAGTATNEKLFF. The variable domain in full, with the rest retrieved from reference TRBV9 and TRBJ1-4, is DSGVTQTPKHLITATGQRVTLRCSPRSGDLSVYWYQQSLDQGLQFLIQYYNGEERAKGNILERFSAQQFPDLHSELNLSSLELGDSALYFCVSSAGTATNEKLFFGSGTQLSVL.

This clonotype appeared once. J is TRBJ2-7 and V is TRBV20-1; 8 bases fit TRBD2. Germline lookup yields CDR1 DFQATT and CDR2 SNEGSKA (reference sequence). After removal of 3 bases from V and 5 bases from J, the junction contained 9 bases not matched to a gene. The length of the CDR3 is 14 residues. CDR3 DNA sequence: TGCAGTGCTAGCTCCAGCGGGGGCCCCCACGAGCAGTACTTC. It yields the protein CSASSSGGPHEQYF.

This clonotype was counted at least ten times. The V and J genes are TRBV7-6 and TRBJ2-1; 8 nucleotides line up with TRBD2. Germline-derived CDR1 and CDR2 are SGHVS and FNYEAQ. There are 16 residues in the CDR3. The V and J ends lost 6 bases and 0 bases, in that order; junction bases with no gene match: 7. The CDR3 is CASSPSGRSSYNEQFF. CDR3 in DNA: TGTGCCAGCAGTCCTAGCGGGCGTAGCTCCTACAATGAGCAGTTCTTC.

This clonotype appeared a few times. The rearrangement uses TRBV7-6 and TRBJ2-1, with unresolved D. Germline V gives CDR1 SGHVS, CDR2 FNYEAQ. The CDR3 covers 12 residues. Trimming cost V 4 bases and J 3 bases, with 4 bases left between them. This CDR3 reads CASSSIYNEQFF. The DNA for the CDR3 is TGTGCCAGCAGCTCCATCTACAATGAGCAGTTCTTC.

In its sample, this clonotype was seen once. The CDR3 DNA is TGCAGCGTTTTGGGGGGCCAGGCTTTCTTT. Protein product: CSVLGGQAFF. The J gene is TRBJ1-1, the V gene TRBV29-1; weak D call: TRBD1 (6 bases). The CDR3 length is 10 residues. The V gene lost 5 bases and the J gene lost 11 bases, with 12 bases spanning the gap. Germline V gene lookup returns CDR1 SQVTM and CDR2 ANQGSEA.

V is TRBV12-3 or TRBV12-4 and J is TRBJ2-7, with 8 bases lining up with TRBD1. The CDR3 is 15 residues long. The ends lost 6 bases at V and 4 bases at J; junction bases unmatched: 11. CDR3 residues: CASSPDRGQWYEQYF. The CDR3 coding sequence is TGTGCCAGCAGCCCTGACAGGGGACAATGGTACGAGCAGTACTTC.

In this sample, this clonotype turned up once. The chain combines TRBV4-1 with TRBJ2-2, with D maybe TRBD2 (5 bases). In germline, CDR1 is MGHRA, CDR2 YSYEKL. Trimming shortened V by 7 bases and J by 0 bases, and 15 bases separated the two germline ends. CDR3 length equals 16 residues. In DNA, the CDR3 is TGCGCCAGCACCTCCGGAGAGGGCGCGAACACCGGGGAGCTGTTTTTT. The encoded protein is CASTSGEGANTGELFF.

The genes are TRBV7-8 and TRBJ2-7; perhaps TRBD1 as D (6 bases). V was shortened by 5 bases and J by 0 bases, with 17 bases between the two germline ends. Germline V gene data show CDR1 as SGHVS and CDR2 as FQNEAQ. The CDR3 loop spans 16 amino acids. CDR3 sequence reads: CASSDTGTQNSYEQYF. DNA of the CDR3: TGTGCCAGCAGCGATACCGGGACACAAAACTCCTACGAGCAGTACTTC.

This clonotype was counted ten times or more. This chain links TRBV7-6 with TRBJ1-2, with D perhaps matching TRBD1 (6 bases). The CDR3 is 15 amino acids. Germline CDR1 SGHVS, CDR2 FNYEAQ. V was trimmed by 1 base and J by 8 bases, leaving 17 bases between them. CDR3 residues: CASSLGGAGGLGYTF. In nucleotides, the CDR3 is TGTGCCAGCAGCTTAGGAGGCGCGGGGGGCCTGGGCTACACCTTC.